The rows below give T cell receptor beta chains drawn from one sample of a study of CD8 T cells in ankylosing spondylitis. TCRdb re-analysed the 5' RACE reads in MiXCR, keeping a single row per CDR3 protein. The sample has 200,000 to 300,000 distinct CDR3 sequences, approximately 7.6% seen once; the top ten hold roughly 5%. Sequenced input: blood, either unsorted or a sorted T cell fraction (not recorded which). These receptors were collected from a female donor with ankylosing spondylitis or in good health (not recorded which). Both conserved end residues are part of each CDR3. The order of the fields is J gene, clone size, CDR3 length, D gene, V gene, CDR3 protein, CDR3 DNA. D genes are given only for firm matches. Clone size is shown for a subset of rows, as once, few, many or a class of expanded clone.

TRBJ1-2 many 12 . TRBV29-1 CSVVEQGYGYTF TGCAGCGTTGTCGAGCAGGGCTATGGCTACACCTTC
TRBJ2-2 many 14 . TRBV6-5 CASWGRPNTGELFF TGTGCCAGCTGGGGGAGGCCAAACACCGGGGAGCTGTTTTTT
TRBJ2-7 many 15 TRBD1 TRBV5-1 CASSLQGQGFYEQYF TGCGCCAGCAGCCTACAGGGACAGGGGTTCTACGAGCAGTACTTC
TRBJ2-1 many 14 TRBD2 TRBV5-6 CASSLKAGGEKQFF TGTGCCAGCAGCTTGAAAGCGGGAGGAGAAAAGCAGTTCTTC
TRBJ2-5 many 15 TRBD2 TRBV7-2 CASSLRSGGRETQYF TGTGCCAGCAGCTTAAGGTCGGGAGGTAGGGAGACCCAGTACTTC
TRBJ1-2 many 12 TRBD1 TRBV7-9 CASSGQAYGYTF TGTGCCAGCAGCGGACAGGCCTATGGCTACACCTTC
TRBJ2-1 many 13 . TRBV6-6 CASTPSGDNEQFF TGTGCCAGCACTCCCTCGGGGGACAATGAGCAGTTCTTC
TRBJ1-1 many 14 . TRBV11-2 CASTLHVVNTEAFF TGTGCCAGCACCCTTCATGTGGTGAACACTGAAGCTTTCTTT
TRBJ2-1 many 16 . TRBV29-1 CSVEDRTSRGYNEQFF TGCAGCGTTGAAGATCGGACTTCTCGGGGCTACAATGAGCAGTTCTTC
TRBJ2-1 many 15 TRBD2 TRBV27 CASSSPGLAGDEQFF TGTGCCAGCAGCTCCCCCGGACTAGCGGGAGATGAGCAGTTCTTC
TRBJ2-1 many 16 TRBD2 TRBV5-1 CASSSLAGGPNNEQFF TGCGCCAGCAGCTCCTTAGCGGGAGGGCCTAACAATGAGCAGTTCTTC
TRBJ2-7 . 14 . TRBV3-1 CASSPSSVPYEQYF TGTGCCAGCAGCCCTTCTAGCGTCCCCTACGAGCAGTACTTC
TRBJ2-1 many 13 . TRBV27 CASKRASYNEQFF TGTGCCTCAAAGCGGGCTTCCTACAATGAGCAGTTCTTC
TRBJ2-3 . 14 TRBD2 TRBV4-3 CASSQVWTGGSLYF TGCGCCAGCAGCCAAGTTTGGACTGGCGGGAGCTTGTATTTT
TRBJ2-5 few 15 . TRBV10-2 CASSEIRGYFETQYF TGCGCCAGCAGTGAGATCCGTGGGTATTTTGAGACCCAGTACTTC
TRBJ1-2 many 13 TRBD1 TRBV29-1 CSVNPGQPYGYTF TGCAGCGTTAACCCGGGACAGCCTTATGGCTACACCTTC
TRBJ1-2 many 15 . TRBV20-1 CSARANSFWTAGYTF TGCAGTGCTAGAGCCAATAGTTTCTGGACGGCCGGCTACACCTTC